The rows below give T cell receptor beta chains drawn from one sample of a study of blood T cell repertoires in COVID-19. The repertoire was sequenced with immunoSEQ multiplex PCR; TCRdb's copy has only in-frame clones and lacks some. The table records about 71,000 clones, roughly nine tenths of them present only once. Sequencing used peripheral blood. These receptors were collected from a man in his fifties with active COVID-19. The conserved cysteine and the conserved F or W are not part of the CDR3 here.

v_gene: TRBV24-1
j_gene: TRBJ2-5
CDR3aa: ATSDPSTDGETQY

v_gene: TRBV2
j_gene: TRBJ2-5
CDR3aa: ASSASGGAGETQY

v_gene: TRBV6-6
j_gene: TRBJ2-7
CDR3aa: ASRPPGTGGLGEQY

v_gene: TRBV6-5
j_gene: TRBJ1-5
CDR3aa: ASSYTGGGQPQH

v_gene: TRBV5-4
j_gene: TRBJ2-5
CDR3aa: ASSSGLAGETQY

v_gene: TRBV5-1
j_gene: TRBJ1-4
CDR3aa: ASSLWTGSNEKLF

v_gene: TRBV7-2
j_gene: TRBJ2-5
CDR3aa: ASSVPLSGGELFETQY

v_gene: TRBV5-1
j_gene: TRBJ2-5
CDR3aa: ASSLMDKKETQY

v_gene: TRBV9
j_gene: TRBJ2-3
CDR3aa: ASSVVEGRTDTQY

v_gene: TRBV5-1
j_gene: TRBJ2-1
CDR3aa: ASSLAPQRGNEQF

v_gene: TRBV5-1
j_gene: TRBJ2-5
CDR3aa: ASSSSTQETQY

v_gene: TRBV7-9
j_gene: TRBJ2-2
CDR3aa: ASSSDRGPTGELF

v_gene: TRBV2
j_gene: TRBJ1-2
CDR3aa: AAGARQYGYT

v_gene: TRBV11-2
j_gene: TRBJ2-7
CDR3aa: ASSMGQGYEQY

v_gene: TRBV5-8
j_gene: TRBJ1-4
CDR3aa: ASSPVSTNEKLF

v_gene: TRBV29-1
j_gene: TRBJ2-3
CDR3aa: SVEPSGSSTDTQY

v_gene: TRBV10-2
j_gene: TRBJ1-2
CDR3aa: ASSDRTNNNYGYT

v_gene: TRBV11-1
j_gene: TRBJ1-1
CDR3aa: ASSFIGGGTEAF

v_gene: TRBV7-2
j_gene: TRBJ2-1
CDR3aa: ASSARTGEQF

v_gene: TRBV18
j_gene: TRBJ2-1
CDR3aa: ASSPKEETDKF

v_gene: TRBV5-6
j_gene: TRBJ1-1
CDR3aa: ASSLLSRDEAF

v_gene: TRBV6-4
j_gene: TRBJ2-2
CDR3aa: ACREGPDTGELF

v_gene: TRBV7-3
j_gene: TRBJ1-6
CDR3aa: ASSLGSSYNSPLH

v_gene: TRBV5-4
j_gene: TRBJ2-5
CDR3aa: ASSIGQQETQY

v_gene: TRBV5-1
j_gene: TRBJ2-3
CDR3aa: ASTPIAGGPDTQY

v_gene: TRBV15
j_gene: TRBJ2-1
CDR3aa: ATSRRGGTYNEQF

v_gene: TRBV5-6
j_gene: TRBJ1-3
CDR3aa: ASSFGQLFSGNTIY

v_gene: TRBV6-5
j_gene: TRBJ1-1
CDR3aa: ASSYGAGDEAF

v_gene: TRBV28
j_gene: TRBJ2-1
CDR3aa: ATDPGQTIEQF

v_gene: TRBV18
j_gene: TRBJ1-2
CDR3aa: ASSPLTATNYGYT

v_gene: TRBV7-8
j_gene: TRBJ2-7
CDR3aa: ASSLAGGTLLRYEQY

v_gene: TRBV10-1
j_gene: TRBJ1-1
CDR3aa: ASSVTTGSTEAF

v_gene: TRBV5-1
j_gene: TRBJ1-3
CDR3aa: ASSFDISGNTIY

v_gene: TRBV21-1
j_gene: TRBJ2-4
CDR3aa: ARPRLAKNIQY

v_gene: TRBV5-1
j_gene: TRBJ2-3
CDR3aa: ASSFRTDSTDTQY

v_gene: TRBV30
j_gene: TRBJ2-3
CDR3aa: AWSGTVTSGVDTQY

v_gene: TRBV11-3
j_gene: TRBJ2-3
CDR3aa: ASSLDWPGLEPDTQY

v_gene: TRBV10-3
j_gene: TRBJ1-5
CDR3aa: AISGGDGDLPQH

v_gene: TRBV19
j_gene: TRBJ2-7
CDR3aa: ASRLRGGEGEQY

v_gene: TRBV6-2/TRBV6-3
j_gene: TRBJ2-7
CDR3aa: ASSYILTGEQY

v_gene: TRBV15
j_gene: TRBJ1-1
CDR3aa: ATSRTGNTEAF

v_gene: TRBV18
j_gene: TRBJ2-6
CDR3aa: ASSPNRATISGANVLT